A single sample is the source of the 30 T cell receptor beta chains below, sequenced in a study of cytomegalovirus exposure and HLA in healthy donors. The repertoire was sequenced with immunoSEQ multiplex PCR; TCRdb's copy has only in-frame clones and lacks some. The table lists about 63,000 clones, around 92% of them singletons. What was sequenced was PBMCs. The receptors stem from a woman between 18 and 30 years old in good health and CMV-seronegative.

This clone was seen a few times. V usage is TRBV7-2 and J usage is TRBJ1-2; no reliable D call. The CDR3 has 15 residues. Germline assignment: CDR1 SGHTA and CDR2 FQGNSA. Trimming removed 5 bases from V and 8 bases from J, with 21 bases in between. CDR3 amino acids: CASSPGSTASRGYTF. CDR3 coding DNA: TGTGCCAGCAGCCCGGGGAGCACAGCCTCAAGGGGCTACACCTTC.

CDR3 DNA sequence: TGCGCCAGCAGCTTCCAGGGGGACGAGCAGTACTTC. As protein: CASSFQGDEQYF. The chain combines TRBV5-1 with TRBJ2-7; 7 bases agree with TRBD1. V dropped 2 bases and J dropped 5; count of bases not matched to a gene: 1. Germline V gene data show CDR1 as SGHRS and CDR2 as YFSETQ. CDR3 length: 12 residues.

The chain carries TRBV5-5 and TRBJ2-7; TRBD2 agrees at 8 bases. The V gene end was trimmed by 6 bases and the J gene end by 3 bases; junction bases not matched to a gene: 11. From germline, CDR1 is SGHKS and CDR2 YYEKEE (reference sequence). The CDR3 is 15 residues long. Here the CDR3 reads CASTPGGADLYEQYF. CDR3 in DNA: TGTGCCAGCACCCCCGGGGGGGCAGACCTCTACGAGCAGTACTTC. Variable domain in full (rest from reference TRBV5-5 and TRBJ2-7): DAGVTQSPTHLIKTRGQQVTLRCSPISGHKSVSWYQQVLGQGPQFIFQYYEKEERGRGNFPDRFSARQFPNYSSELNVNALLLGDSALYLCASTPGGADLYEQYFGPGTRLTVT.

The V call is TRBV10-3, the J call TRBJ2-2; D unclear. The germline V gene encodes CDR1 ENHRY and CDR2 SYGVKD. The length of the CDR3 is 12 residues. The V and J ends lost 6 bases and 0 bases respectively, with 2 bases between them. CDR3 in amino acids: CAISTNTGELFF. Written as DNA, the CDR3 is TGTGCCATCAGCACGAACACCGGGGAGCTGTTTTTT.

There are a few counts of this clone. The V and J genes are TRBV7-9 and TRBJ2-7; D may be TRBD1 (6 bases). Germline lookup yields CDR1 SEHNR and CDR2 FQNEAQ (reference sequence). Trimming removed 6 bases from V and 3 bases from J, with 12 bases in between. The CDR3 has 13 residues. The CDR3 spells CASRPGQNYEQYF. The DNA of the CDR3 is TGTGCCAGCAGACCCGGACAGAACTACGAGCAGTACTTC.

The genes are TRBV7-9 and TRBJ2-1; 7 bases map to TRBD1. The CDR3 contains 15 residues. The germline V gene has CDR1 SEHNR and CDR2 FQNEAQ (reference sequence). J gave up 5 bases and V 0 bases, and 4 bases lay outside the gene matches. The CDR3 spells CASSLAGTENNEQFF. CDR3 sequence (DNA): TGTGCCAGCAGCTTAGCCGGGACAGAAAACAATGAGCAGTTCTTC.

This chain joins TRBV5-6 and TRBJ2-7, with D maybe TRBD1 (6 bases). V was trimmed by 7 bases and J by 0 bases, leaving 14 bases between them. The V gene's germline CDR1 is SGHDT and CDR2 YYEEEE. The CDR3 runs to 14 residues. Here the CDR3 DNA reads TGTGCCAGCTTTGGGTCCAGGGGCTCCTACGAGCAGTACTTC. Translated: CASFGSRGSYEQYF.

Written as DNA, the CDR3 is TGTGCCAGCAGGGAGGAAGATCGCGGGTACACAGATACGCAGTATTTT. It yields the protein CASREEDRGYTDTQYF. The chain uses TRBV9 and TRBJ2-3, with D possibly TRBD2 on 5 matching bases. Per germline, CDR1 SGDLS and CDR2 YYNGEE. Deletions cut 5 bases from V and 2 bases from J, with 18 bases between. The CDR3 consists of 16 residues.

This clone was detected only a few times. The gene calls are TRBV2 and TRBJ2-7; perhaps TRBD1 as D (6 bases). The CDR3 loop spans 15 amino acids. Germline loops: CDR1 SNHLY, CDR2 FYNNEI. V dropped 6 bases and J dropped 0 bases, with 15 bases sitting between them. The CDR3 is CASRDTGPHSYEQYF. CDR3 bases: TGTGCCAGCAGGGATACAGGGCCCCACTCCTACGAGCAGTACTTC.

The V and J genes are TRBV18 and TRBJ2-1, with TRBD1 identical over 9 bases. V shed 5 bases and J 5 bases; nucleotides not matched to a gene: 13. This CDR3 is 17 amino acids long. From germline, CDR1 is KGHSH and CDR2 LQKENI. The CDR3 region is CASSSTRPGQGDNEQFF. In DNA, the CDR3 is TGTGCCAGCTCATCCACGCGTCCGGGACAGGGAGACAATGAGCAGTTCTTC. Based on the CDR3 plus reference TRBV18 and TRBJ2-1, the full variable domain is NAGVMQNPRHLVRRRGQEARLRCSPMKGHSHVYWYRQLPEEGLKFMVYLQKENIIDESGMPKERFSAEFPKEGPSILRIQQVVRGDSAAYFCASSSTRPGQGDNEQFFGPGTRLTVL.

This sequence joins TRBV5-1 and TRBJ2-5; TRBD1 matches at 8 bases. Per the germline V gene, CDR1 is SGHRS and CDR2 is YFSETQ. The CDR3 sequence is 15 residues long. V lost 4 bases and J lost 2; bases outside the gene matches: 7. CDR3 DNA sequence: TGCGCCAGCAGCGACCCCACAGGGGGTCAAGAGACCCAGTACTTC. Amino acid sequence: CASSDPTGGQETQYF.

This clone has a single count. The genes are TRBV7-6 and TRBJ1-6, with D possibly being TRBD1 (6 bases). Germline V gives CDR1 SGHVS, CDR2 FNYEAQ. This CDR3 spans 16 amino acids. The V gene lost 0 bases and the J gene lost 5 bases, with 11 bases spanning the gap. This chain's CDR3 is CASSLAQGRDNSPLHF. The CDR3 DNA sequence: TGTGCCAGCAGCTTAGCACAGGGCCGGGATAATTCACCCCTCCACTTT.

The chain links TRBV19 to TRBJ1-6; D gene uncertain. The CDR3 length is 13 residues. Trimming pared 3 bases from V and 6 bases from J, leaving 6 bases between. Germline CDR1 is LNHDA and CDR2 is SQIVND (reference sequence). CDR3 amino acids: CASSISGNSPLHF. The CDR3 DNA reads TGTGCCAGTAGTATTTCGGGTAATTCACCCCTCCACTTT.

This chain links TRBV5-1 with TRBJ2-1; TRBD2 is a possible D gene (6 bases). The V end lost 4 bases, the J end lost 3 bases, and 17 bases lay between the germline ends. This CDR3 has 16 residues. The V gene's germline CDR1 is SGHRS and CDR2 YFSETQ. The CDR3 loop is CASSPSGTHDYNEQFF. In DNA form, the CDR3 reads TGCGCCAGCAGCCCGTCTGGGACTCACGACTACAATGAGCAGTTCTTC.

This clone is a singleton in its sample. The chain is built from TRBV10-1 and TRBJ2-3, with D maybe TRBD2 (5 bases). The CDR3 totals 14 residues. The ends were cut back, 2 bases at V and 4 bases at J, with 10 bases in the middle. Germline CDR1 WNHNN, CDR2 SYGVQD (reference sequence). CDR3 in DNA: TGCGCCAGCAGTGAGCGGTGGGAGTCAGATACGCAGTATTTT. As protein: CASSERWESDTQYF.

This chain uses TRBV11-3 with TRBJ2-1; tentatively, D is TRBD2 (6 bases). The germline V gene encodes CDR1 SGHNT and CDR2 YENEEA. The CDR3 is made up of 17 amino acids. V shed 5 bases and J shed 3 bases, with 20 bases lying between them. DNA of the CDR3: TGTGCCAGCAGCCCAACCCCTGGGGCGCGGGGCTACAATGAGCAGTTCTTC. Translating gives CASSPTPGARGYNEQFF.

This chain connects TRBV6-4 to TRBJ2-3; 7 nucleotides match TRBD2. The CDR3 spans 15 residues. Losses at the gene ends were 3 bases for V and 1 base for J; bases not matched to a gene: 4. Germline CDR1 MRHNA, CDR2 SNTAGT. CDR3 sequence: CASSDAGVRTDTQYF. CDR3 sequence (DNA): TGTGCCAGCAGTGATGCGGGAGTACGCACAGATACGCAGTATTTT.

This clone has just a few counts. The chain has TRBV4-1 and TRBJ2-1; TRBD2 matches at 13 bases. The CDR3 sequence is 19 residues long. In germline, CDR1 is MGHRA, CDR2 YSYEKL. Germline trimming cut 3 bases from V and 0 bases from J; bases unmatched to any gene: 8. The CDR3 sequence: CASSQGLAGFRSSYNEQFF. For the CDR3, the DNA is TGCGCCAGCAGCCAGGGACTAGCGGGATTTCGTAGCTCCTACAATGAGCAGTTCTTC.

The chain couples TRBV7-9 to TRBJ2-7, with 7 bases lining up with TRBD1. V lost 2 bases, J lost 4 bases, and 11 bases stayed unmatched. The CDR3 is 16 residues long. CDR1 SEHNR and CDR2 FQNEAQ come from the germline V gene (reference sequence). CDR3 nucleotides: TGTGCCAGCAGCTTATCGTCGGCGACAGGGAGATACGAGCAGTACTTC. It is translated as CASSLSSATGRYEQYF.

This clone appeared once. The rearrangement links TRBV7-9 to TRBJ2-1, with D tentatively TRBD2 (5 bases). Trimming cost V 5 bases and J 8 bases, with 13 bases left between them. There are 13 residues in the CDR3. The germline gives CDR1 SEHNR, CDR2 FQNEAQ (reference sequence). CDR3 amino acids: CASSTFGRDEQFF. The CDR3 nucleotides read TGTGCCAGCAGCACCTTCGGGCGGGATGAGCAGTTCTTC.

This clone was observed a single time. The rearrangement uses TRBV5-6 and TRBJ2-5; D is ambiguous. Germline lookup yields CDR1 SGHDT and CDR2 YYEEEE. The CDR3 length is 15 residues. With 2 bases removed from V and 7 bases from J, the gap between germline ends came to 18 bases. CDR3 sequence reads: CASSFSFDEVGTQYF. The DNA for the CDR3 is TGTGCCAGCAGCTTTTCGTTTGACGAGGTTGGGACCCAGTACTTC.

The V call is TRBV5-4, the J call TRBJ2-3; 7 positions agree with TRBD2. Germline CDR1 SGHNT, CDR2 YYREEE (reference sequence). J was trimmed by 1 base and V by 3 bases; bases with no gene match: 5. There are 15 residues in the CDR3. CDR3 coding DNA: TGTGCCAGCAGCTCCGGACTAGTGGGCACAGATACGCAGTATTTT. It encodes CASSSGLVGTDTQYF.

This chain connects TRBV11-3 to TRBJ2-5; 8 bases fit TRBD2. The CDR3 consists of 15 residues. J lost 5 bases, V lost 1 base, and 6 bases had no gene match. Germline assignment: CDR1 SGHNT and CDR2 YENEEA. The CDR3 here is CASSLVGGRTETQYF. CDR3 DNA: TGTGCCAGCAGCTTAGTGGGCGGGAGGACGGAGACCCAGTACTTC. Filled out from reference TRBV11-3 and TRBJ2-5, the complete variable domain reads EAGVVQSPRYKIIEKKQPVAFWCNPISGHNTLYWYLQNLGQGPELLIRYENEEAVDDSQLPKDRFSAERLKGVDSTLKIQPAELGDSAVYLCASSLVGGRTETQYFGPGTRLLVL.

The chain recombines TRBV7-9 with TRBJ2-2; 9 bases fit TRBD1. This CDR3 spans 16 amino acids. V shed 5 bases, J shed 4 bases, and the junction held 8 bases outside the gene matches. The germline V gene encodes CDR1 SEHNR and CDR2 FQNEAQ (reference sequence). CDR3 sequence: CASSPDGQGFTGELFF. DNA of the CDR3: TGTGCCAGCAGCCCTGACGGACAGGGGTTCACCGGGGAGCTGTTTTTT.

The chain is built from TRBV6-5 and TRBJ1-1; 9 positions match TRBD1. J gave up 4 bases and V 2 bases, and 5 bases lay outside the gene matches. Looked up from germline, CDR1 is MNHEY and CDR2 is SVGAGI. The CDR3 is 15 residues long. The CDR3 region has the DNA TGTGCCAGCAGTTACGGGGACAGGGCTTCCACTGAAGCTTTCTTT. Translated, it gives CASSYGDRASTEAFF.

The chain uses TRBV6-5 and TRBJ2-1; maybe TRBD1 (6 bases). V lost 6 bases, J lost 8 bases, and 14 bases lay in between. This CDR3 region has 13 residues. The germline V gene encodes CDR1 MNHEY and CDR2 SVGAGI. CDR3 in amino acids: CASSLQGRDEQFF. For the CDR3, the DNA is TGTGCCAGCAGCTTACAGGGACGGGATGAGCAGTTCTTC.

V is TRBV5-1 and J is TRBJ2-5; 13 bases are shared with TRBD2. V shed 0 bases, J shed 2 bases, and the junction held 4 bases outside the gene matches. Germline CDR1 is SGHRS and CDR2 is YFSETQ. The CDR3 contains 17 residues. CDR3 loop: CASSLGSTSGGQETQYF. In DNA, the CDR3 is TGCGCCAGCAGCTTGGGGTCGACTAGCGGGGGGCAAGAGACCCAGTACTTC. Based on the CDR3 plus reference TRBV5-1 and TRBJ2-5, the full variable domain is KAGVTQTPRYLIKTRGQQVTLSCSPISGHRSVSWYQQTPGQGLQFLFEYFSETQRNKGNFPGRFSGRQFSNSRSEMNVSTLELGDSALYLCASSLGSTSGGQETQYFGPGTRLLVL.

V gene TRBV19 combines with J gene TRBJ1-3; maybe TRBD1 (5 bases). The germline V and J ends were trimmed by 4 bases and 0 bases, with 13 bases remaining between them. The CDR3 totals 16 residues. The V gene's germline CDR1 is LNHDA and CDR2 SQIVND (reference sequence). Here the CDR3 DNA reads TGTGCCAGTAGTACCGAACAGGCGAGCTCTGGAAACACCATATATTTT. Translated, it gives CASSTEQASSGNTIYF.

CDR3 bases: TGTGCCAGCAGCCCTAGACAGGGGGCCGTTTACGAGCAGTACTTC. Its translation: CASSPRQGAVYEQYF. The chain uses TRBV7-2 and TRBJ2-7; TRBD1 matches 10 bases. The V and J ends lost 5 bases and 4 bases, in that order; junction bases with no gene match: 8. Germline lookup yields CDR1 SGHTA and CDR2 FQGNSA. CDR3 length: 15 residues.

V usage is TRBV27 and J usage is TRBJ2-2, with D possibly being TRBD2 (6 bases). V shed 4 bases and J shed 2 bases, with 8 bases lying between them. This CDR3 contains 14 residues. Per germline, CDR1 MNHEY and CDR2 SMNVEV (reference sequence). This CDR3 reads CASSSGLNTGELFF. CDR3 DNA sequence: TGTGCCAGCAGTTCGGGACTTAACACCGGGGAGCTGTTTTTT.